This note documents a single TCR beta chain sequence. Its antigen is still unknown. This sample was included in a study of radiotherapy plus CTLA-4 blockade in lung cancer. Turning to the study itself: Disease control was achieved by over 30% of patients, and objective responses by around 17%.

The CDR3 totals 17 residues. Trimming at V came to 4 bases and at J to 2 bases, leaving 11 bases not matched to a gene. Germline V CDR1 and CDR2: SGDLS, YYNGEE. Only in-frame clones appear in the TCRdb table, and some are missing; sequencing was by immunoSEQ multiplex PCR. The table shows roughly 98,000 clones, with around 83% occurring only once. Study-wide findings and caveats: Subsequent to radiotherapy plus ipilimumab, tumor-derived TCR clones underwent expansion in blood.

The chain carries TRBV9 and TRBJ1-5, with 8 bases lining up with TRBD1. The TCR was taken from a human donor with non-small cell lung cancer that progressed on radiotherapy plus ipilimumab. The material was peripheral blood, obtained from a patient treated with radiotherapy plus ipilimumab. The CDR3 spells CASSKFDGQGGNQPQHF. For the CDR3, the DNA is TGTGCCAGCAGCAAATTTGACGGACAGGGTGGCAATCAGCCCCAGCATTTT.